This T cell receptor (beta chain) derives from a study of CXCR3-negative and CXCR3-positive naive CD8 T cells. Study-wide context: The study obtained 140 million or so TRB reads, about 1.5 +/- 0.3 million per library. Regarding the study as a whole: Researchers reported similar TRBV-TRBJ usage in naive CXCR3-negative and CXCR3-positive cells, though memory differed.

The libraries of TRB cDNA were prepared using 5' RACE with UMI labels. TCRdb re-called the 5' RACE reads, yielding one record per CDR3 amino acid sequence without DNA. This table holds about 5,000 distinct CDR3 sequences. This clonotype ranks as medium-sized in terms of frequency. Its target is unknown. The CDR3 has 19 amino acids. Germline CDR1 and CDR2: LNHDA and SQIVND (reference sequence). The TCR originated in a human donor in good health. Some clones in this sample may be carry-over from other donors' samples. Sequenced input: naive CXCR3- CD8+ T cells from blood. Sample subset: CD45RO-CCR7+CD27+CD95- naive CD8+ T cells lacking CXCR3 (TNR3-). This chain uses TRBV19 with TRBJ2-1; TCRdb names TRBD2, which stays unverified in the absence of DNA. CDR3 amino acids: CASSIPPRFSGRVVDEQFF.